The 9 T cell receptor beta chains below come from one sample, sequenced in a study of T cells in localized non-small cell lung cancer. Some clones are missing from TCRdb's copy, which holds only in-frame ones; the method was immunoSEQ multiplex PCR. The table lists roughly 48,000 clones, roughly 80% of them singletons. The sample here was PBMCs, taken before any cancer treatment. The receptors stem from a woman aged 40-69 years with stage II lung adenocarcinoma.

This clone appeared once. The gene calls are TRBV9 and TRBJ2-7, with D unresolved. Germline CDR1 reads SGDLS; CDR2 reads YYNGEE. V was clipped by 2 bases and J by 0 bases, with 12 bases between them. CDR3 length equals 15 residues. Here the CDR3 reads CASSVSEGLSYEQYF. In DNA form, the CDR3 reads TGTGCCAGCAGCGTGAGTGAAGGGCTCTCCTACGAGCAGTACTTC. The variable domain in full, completed from reference TRBV9 and TRBJ2-7, reads DSGVTQTPKHLITATGQRVTLRCSPRSGDLSVYWYQQSLDQGLQFLIQYYNGEERAKGNILERFSAQQFPDLHSELNLSSLELGDSALYFCASSVSEGLSYEQYFGPGTRLTVT.

The chain links TRBV15 to TRBJ1-1; the D gene is possibly TRBD1 (6 bases). Trimming left V 1 base short and J 0 bases short, with 15 bases between. Germline V gene data show CDR1 as LNHNV and CDR2 as YYDKDF (reference sequence). The CDR3 sequence is 17 residues long. CDR3 DNA sequence: TGTGCCACCAGCAGAGTTCGGGGGAGGGGGTTGAACACTGAAGCTTTCTTT. Residues: CATSRVRGRGLNTEAFF.

This clone was counted a few times. The chain is built from TRBV19 and TRBJ2-2; TRBD2 aligns across 7 bases. The CDR3 length is 14 residues. Germline CDR1 and CDR2: LNHDA and SQIVND (reference sequence). V lost 0 bases and J lost 7; bases outside the gene matches: 2. The CDR3 spells CASSIEGGYGELFF. DNA of the CDR3: TGTGCCAGTAGTATAGAGGGGGGGTACGGGGAGCTGTTTTTT.

The chain employs TRBV27 and TRBJ2-7; possible D gene TRBD1, 5 bases. V gave up 0 bases and J gave up 10 bases, with 13 bases separating them. This CDR3 region has 13 residues. In germline, CDR1 is MNHEY, CDR2 SMNVEV (reference sequence). The CDR3, as DNA: TGTGCCAGCAGTTTATCGCAGGGTGGCCTCCAGTACTTC. Protein sequence: CASSLSQGGLQYF.

The genes are TRBV28 and TRBJ1-1, with no clear D. The V gene's germline CDR1 is MDHEN and CDR2 SYDVKM. V was cut by 6 bases and J by 4 bases, with 15 bases left in between. The CDR3 covers 14 residues. This CDR3 reads CASSIVTRTTEAFF. Here the CDR3 DNA reads TGTGCCAGCAGCATAGTGACCCGGACCACTGAAGCTTTCTTT. Full variable domain (missing parts from reference TRBV28 and TRBJ1-1): DVKVTQSSRYLVKRTGEKVFLECVQDMDHENMFWYRQDPGLGLRLIYFSYDVKMKEKGDIPEGYSVSREKKERFSLILESASTNQTSMYLCASSIVTRTTEAFFGQGTRLTVV.

This CDR3 is CASSSLIARASSYNEQFF. CDR3 sequence (DNA): TGTGCCAGCAGCTCACTAATTGCGCGGGCCAGCTCCTACAATGAGCAGTTCTTC. The chain uses TRBV7-9 and TRBJ2-1; D is possibly TRBD2 (5 bases). CDR3 length: 18 residues. Trimming stripped 4 bases from V and 0 bases from J, with 19 bases between. Germline V gene lookup returns CDR1 SEHNR and CDR2 FQNEAQ (reference sequence).

The genes are TRBV9 and TRBJ2-7, with 7 bases that match TRBD1. With 3 bases clipped from V and 1 base from J, the junction kept 10 bases outside the gene matches. This CDR3 spans 16 amino acids. Germline loops: CDR1 SGDLS, CDR2 YYNGEE. The CDR3 loop reads CASSALSTGASYEQYF. In DNA, the CDR3 is TGTGCCAGCAGCGCACTGTCTACAGGGGCGTCCTACGAGCAGTACTTC.

This clone was picked up a small number of times. The chain uses TRBV6-6 and TRBJ1-5; D not resolved. V dropped 0 bases and J dropped 3 bases, with 12 bases sitting between them. The CDR3 is made up of 16 amino acids. Germline CDR1 MNHNY, CDR2 SVGAGI (reference sequence). The CDR3 DNA reads TGTGCCAGCAGTTACTCCCCGACTTCGGTCAATCAGCCCCAGCATTTT. Amino acid sequence: CASSYSPTSVNQPQHF.

This chain joins TRBV18 and TRBJ1-5; D is unresolved. Trimming removed 2 bases at V and 7 bases at J, with 9 bases between. Germline CDR1 reads KGHSH; CDR2 reads LQKENI. This CDR3 has 13 residues. Written as DNA, the CDR3 is TGTGCCAGCTCACCAGAGGACGAACAGCCCCAGCATTTT. Translating it yields CASSPEDEQPQHF.